Listed below are T cell receptor beta chains from one sample, sequenced in a study of blood T cell repertoires in COVID-19. Method: immunoSEQ multiplex PCR; TCRdb's copy keeps in-frame clones and lacks some. The data show approximately 170,000 clones, with roughly 91% seen just once and around 5.1% held by the top ten. Material: peripheral blood. The receptors come from a man aged 18 to 30 with COVID-19, enrolled during active disease. The CDR3 runs from the conserved cysteine through the conserved F or W. The order of the fields is J gene, clone size, D gene, V gene, CDR3 DNA, CDR3 protein. D genes are given only for firm matches. The size field is filled for only some rows; it gives once, few, many or a size class.

>TRBJ2-7|-|TRBD1|TRBV24-1
TGTGCCACCAGTGATTCCCGGACAGGGAAATACGAGCAGTACTTC
CATSDSRTGKYEQYF
>TRBJ2-1|-|-|TRBV9
TGTGCCAGCAGCTTCAGCGACTTGAGTGAACAGTTCTTC
CASSFSDLSEQFF
>TRBJ1-5|once|-|TRBV28
TGTGCCAGCAGTACGTACAGGGATCAGCCCCAGCATTTT
CASSTYRDQPQHF
>TRBJ2-1|-|TRBD2|TRBV9
TGTGCCAGCAGCCGAAGCGGGAGTGAATACAATGAGCAGTTCTTC
CASSRSGSEYNEQFF
>TRBJ1-5|-|-|TRBV9
TGTGCCAGCAGCGACGGACAGAACAATCAGCCCCAGCATTTT
CASSDGQNNQPQHF
>TRBJ2-7|-|-|TRBV7-3
TGTGCCAGCAGAAAGGGACTCCGGAGCTACGAGCAGTACTTC
CASRKGLRSYEQYF
>TRBJ1-2|-|-|TRBV2
TGTGCCAGCAGTGAATCTGCGGGGCTAATCTATGGCTACACCTTC
CASSESAGLIYGYTF
>TRBJ2-7|-|-|TRBV10-3
TGTGCCCCAGGGGAAAGTAGGACCTACGAGCAGTACTTC
CAPGESRTYEQYF
>TRBJ1-5|-|-|TRBV10-2
TGCGCCAGCAGTAATACAGCAAATCAGCCCCAGCATTTT
CASSNTANQPQHF
>TRBJ2-5|-|-|TRBV9
TGTGCTTCCCGACCGAAGGTAAATAGAACCAAGAGGGAGACCCAGTACTTC
CASRPKVNRTKRETQYF
>TRBJ2-7|once|-|TRBV15
TGTGCCACCAGCTCTGACTCTCTAGGGGATCACGAGCAGTACTTC
CATSSDSLGDHEQYF
>TRBJ2-1|-|-|TRBV28
TGTGCCAGCGAGCTGAGCCATGAGCAGTTCTTC
CASELSHEQFF
>TRBJ2-1|-|TRBD2|TRBV9
TGTGCCAGCAGCGAGGCCCGACTAGCGGGAGACAATGAGCAGTTCTTC
CASSEARLAGDNEQFF
>TRBJ2-7|-|TRBD2|TRBV14
TGTGCCAGCAGCCCGGGACTAGCGGGAGTCTACGAGCAGTACTTC
CASSPGLAGVYEQYF
>TRBJ1-4|-|TRBD1|TRBV28
TGTGCCAGCAGTTTTTCGTACAGGGGAACGGGAACTAATGAAAAACTGCTTTTT
CASSFSYRGTGTNEKLLF
>TRBJ2-2|-|-|TRBV6-5
TGTGCCAGCACCCCCAAGAACACCGGGGAGCTGTTTTTT
CASTPKNTGELFF
>TRBJ2-7|-|-|TRBV7-9
TGTGCCAGCGACCGGGCCCCACTAGGCGAGCAGTACTTC
CASDRAPLGEQYF
>TRBJ1-3|-|-|TRBV24-1
TGTGCCACCAGTGAGCGGGGCTCTGGAAACACCATATATTTT
CATSERGSGNTIYF
>TRBJ2-1|-|TRBD2|TRBV7-3
TGTGCCAGCAGCCCGTCAGGACTAGGTACCTACAATGAGCAGTTCTTC
CASSPSGLGTYNEQFF
>TRBJ2-7|few|-|TRBV3-1/TRBV3-2
TGTGCCAGCAGCCAAGGTAGCGAGCAGTACTTC
CASSQGSEQYF
>TRBJ2-7|-|TRBD2|TRBV13
TGTGCCAGCAGCTGGGGGACTAGCGGGTACGAGCAGTACTTC
CASSWGTSGYEQYF
>TRBJ1-5|-|-|TRBV6-2/TRBV6-3
TGTGCCAGCAGTTACACGGACAGCTATCAGCCCCAGCATTTT
CASSYTDSYQPQHF
>TRBJ2-7|-|-|TRBV18
TGTGCCAGCTCACCAGGGCCGCAGTCCCTCTACGAGCAGTACTTC
CASSPGPQSLYEQYF
>TRBJ1-1|-|-|TRBV7-2
TGTGCCAGCAGCTTAGCCTTGGACTCGTGGAACACTGAAGCTTTCTTT
CASSLALDSWNTEAFF
>TRBJ1-2|-|-|TRBV14
TGTGCCAGCAGCCAAGATCGCAGGGTACTGTATGGCTACACCTTC
CASSQDRRVLYGYTF
>TRBJ1-2|-|-|TRBV30
TGTGCCTGGAGTGTCGGGGGGGCCATCTCGTTTGGCTTC
CAWSVGGAISFGF
>TRBJ2-3|-|TRBD2|TRBV7-2
TGTGCCAGCAGCTTTCTAGCGGGAGGGGGAGATACGCAGTATTTT
CASSFLAGGGDTQYF
>TRBJ2-2|-|-|TRBV4-1
TGCGCCAGCAGCCGCGGATACACCGGGGAGCTGTTTTTT
CASSRGYTGELFF
>TRBJ1-2|few|TRBD1|TRBV15
TGTGCCACCTCTGGGACAGTCTATGGCTACACCTTC
CATSGTVYGYTF
>TRBJ1-5|-|-|TRBV24-1
TGTGCCACCAGTGGGGGGGATAGCAATCAGCCCCAGCATTTT
CATSGGDSNQPQHF
>TRBJ2-7|-|-|TRBV7-9
TGTGCCAGCACCCCAGACTACGAGCAGTACTTC
CASTPDYEQYF
>TRBJ2-7|-|TRBD2|TRBV27
TGTGCCAGCAGTTTCCCTGGGACACTAACCGGGACTAGCGGGAGGGCCCTAGTCGTTGTGCAGTACTTC
CASSFPGTLTGTSGRALVVVQYF
>TRBJ2-5|-|-|TRBV4-3
TGCGCCAGCAGCCAAGATGTGGACAGCGATGATGAAGGGCAAGAGACCCAGTACTTC
CASSQDVDSDDEGQETQYF
>TRBJ1-3|once|-|TRBV6-2/TRBV6-3
TGTGCCAGCAGTTACATCGGTTCGGGAGGAAACACCATATATTTT
CASSYIGSGGNTIYF
>TRBJ1-5|once|-|TRBV9
TGTGCCAGCAGCGTGGGCAGCAATCAGCCCCAGCATTTT
CASSVGSNQPQHF
>TRBJ2-5|-|TRBD1|TRBV7-9
TGTGCCAGCAGCTTACGAGAGGGGGCAGGTTGGGAGACCCAGTACTTC
CASSLREGAGWETQYF
>TRBJ2-5|-|-|TRBV7-2
TGTGCCAGCAGCTCTTCCGGGACTCCAGAGACCCAGTACTTC
CASSSSGTPETQYF
>TRBJ1-1|-|-|TRBV6-5
TGTGCCAGCAGTCTTACCAACAGGGATACTGAAGCTTTCTTT
CASSLTNRDTEAFF
>TRBJ2-2|once|-|TRBV5-4
TGTGCCAGCAGCTTCCCCCCGGGACATGAAACCGGGGAGCTGTTTTTT
CASSFPPGHETGELFF
>TRBJ2-1|-|-|TRBV7-9
TGTGCCAGCAGCTTATCTCCTAGCGAGATTAATGAGCAGTTCTTC
CASSLSPSEINEQFF
>TRBJ1-6|many|-|TRBV7-3
TGTGCCAGCAGGAGAGGACAAGATAATTCACCCCTCCACTTT
CASRRGQDNSPLHF
>TRBJ2-5|-|-|TRBV14
TGTGCCAGCAGCCAAGATCACTCGAGGAGGGAGACCCAGTACTTC
CASSQDHSRRETQYF
>TRBJ2-1|-|-|TRBV7-6
TGTGCCAGCAGCCCCCGACTTCTGTCCTACAATGAGCAGTTCTTC
CASSPRLLSYNEQFF
>TRBJ1-4|-|-|TRBV19
TGTGCCAGTAGCGACAGGGAAAAACTGTTTTTT
CASSDREKLFF
>TRBJ1-6|few|TRBD1|TRBV4-3
TGCGCCAGCAGCCACGTCCTCGGGACAGGGTATTCACCCCTCCACTTT
CASSHVLGTGYSPLHF